This TCR beta chain emerged from a study of CD8 T cells in Susac syndrome. CDR3 size: 14 residues. Deletions cut 1 base from V and 5 bases from J, with 11 bases between. The germline V gene encodes CDR1 SGHTA and CDR2 FQGNSA. As concerns this clonotype: Its target is not known.

With random hexamers, reverse transcription was performed on about 0.5 to 1 ug of RNA. MiXCR, applied by TCRdb to the immunoSEQ multiplex PCR reads, yields one record per CDR3 protein. This table has roughly 130,000 distinct CDR3 sequences, around 95% appearing once. Study-wide points: By the study's own acknowledgment, its TCR sequencing and HLA analysis included relatively few individuals.

Sequencing of TCR beta was performed on blood CD8+ T cells and on blood CD4+ T cells. Each multiple sclerosis control was a treatment-naive patient with relapsing-remitting disease that was either stable or active. This clonotype originated in a human donor with multiple sclerosis. V gene TRBV7-2 combines with J gene TRBJ1-1; D is unresolved. The sequencing sample was made of CD4+ T cells from PBMCs. Written as DNA, the CDR3 is TGTGCCAGCAGCTTAGTCCTGAGTCGGACTGAAGCTTTCTTT. It specifies CASSLVLSRTEAFF.